This is a list of T cell receptor beta chains from one sample in a study of technical replicates of blood from a handful of donors. Sequenced by immunoSEQ multiplex PCR; TCRdb stores in-frame clones only, minus some. The sample lists about 81,000 clones, roughly 96% occurring once. Sequenced sample: T cells isolated from PBMCs. The receptors come from a human donor in good health. Each CDR3 is given with its conserved first and last residue.

TRBJ2-7	TRBV5-4	CASSLGGGDEQYF
TRBJ2-1	TRBV18	CASSPDRGNEQFF
TRBJ2-3	TRBV4-1	CASSQESAQYF
TRBJ2-3	TRBV14	CASSARDRRTDTQYF
TRBJ2-7	TRBV5-1	CASSLAPGTGTYEQYF
TRBJ2-3	TRBV6-1	CASSEYNRGRADTQYF
TRBJ1-2	TRBV10-1	CASSESGTDYGYTF
TRBJ2-2	TRBV5-1	CASSGSSTGGAGTGELFF
TRBJ1-1	TRBV27	CASSLYRVSEAFF
TRBJ2-1	TRBV15	CATRLAGGNEQFF
TRBJ2-2	TRBV27	CASSFQGLPNTGELFF
TRBJ2-1	TRBV5-6	CASSSPGHEQFF
TRBJ2-5	TRBV28	CASSPRTTGWQETQYF
TRBJ2-2	TRBV11-2	CASSLAVGSTGELFF
TRBJ2-2	TRBV11-2	CASSLEASVTGELFF
TRBJ1-6	TRBV27	CASTSDDRVKSPLHF
TRBJ2-7	TRBV28	CASSLAPGQGPYEQYF
TRBJ2-2	TRBV4-1	CASRLEGGGPTGELFF
TRBJ2-1	TRBV15	CATSSQEGKTYNEQFF
TRBJ1-4	TRBV7-5	CVRSLDIEKLFF
TRBJ1-3	TRBV5-1	CASSPGTASSGNTIYF
TRBJ1-3	TRBV29-1	CSARQSSGNTIYF
TRBJ2-7	TRBV5-6	CASSFIEATYEQYF
TRBJ2-3	TRBV11-2	CASSLDHGGDTQYF
TRBJ2-3	TRBV5-1	CASSLVLLKAGDTQYF
TRBJ2-7	TRBV2	CASRGLAGVYEQYF
TRBJ1-1	TRBV13	CASSETGEYTEAFF
TRBJ1-3	TRBV2	CASRDSFFSGNTIYF
TRBJ2-7	TRBV10-3	CAISLSGSHYEQYF
TRBJ1-2	TRBV6-5	CASRGRGAANYGYTF
TRBJ1-6	TRBV30	CAWGQGDVTLHF
TRBJ2-5	TRBV19	CASSTSGTSPETQYF
TRBJ1-5	TRBV7-9	CASTTGTNQPQHF
TRBJ1-5	TRBV28	CASSYPLGAQPQHF
TRBJ2-7	TRBV5-4	CASSFRGFEQYF
TRBJ1-1	TRBV5-5	CASSLSRGSSTEAFF
TRBJ2-3	TRBV5-1	CASGPRGGAGTDTQYF
TRBJ1-1	TRBV11-3	CASSFEGGNTEAFF
TRBJ1-2	TRBV6-5	CASRFTGRMNYGYTF
TRBJ2-6	TRBV25-1	CASSEGGSGANVLTF
TRBJ2-1	TRBV10-2	CASTKEDYKYGEQFF
TRBJ1-2	TRBV28	CASSPGQLYGYTF
TRBJ1-5	TRBV5-1	CASRVGAVGNQPQHF
TRBJ2-2	TRBV10-3	CAISPGTGTGELFF
TRBJ2-1	TRBV28	CASSLRALPLASNEQFF
TRBJ2-1	TRBV28	CASSRGTGGWNEQFF